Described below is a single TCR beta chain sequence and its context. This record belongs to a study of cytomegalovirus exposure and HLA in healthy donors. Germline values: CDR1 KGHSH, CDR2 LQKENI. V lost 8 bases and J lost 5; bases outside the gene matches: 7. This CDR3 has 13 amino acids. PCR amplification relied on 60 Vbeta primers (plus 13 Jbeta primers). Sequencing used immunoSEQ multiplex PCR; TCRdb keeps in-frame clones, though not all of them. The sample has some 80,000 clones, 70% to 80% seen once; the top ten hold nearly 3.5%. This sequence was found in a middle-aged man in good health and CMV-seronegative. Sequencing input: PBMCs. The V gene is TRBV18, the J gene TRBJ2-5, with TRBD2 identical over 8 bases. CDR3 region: CASRPGGLETQYF. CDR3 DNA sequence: TGTGCCAGCCGACCGGGGGGGCTGGAGACCCAGTACTTC.